One sample yielded the 25 T cell receptor beta chains listed below, sequenced in a study of T cell changes during pregnancy in multiple sclerosis. Data came from immunoSEQ multiplex PCR; TCRdb stores just in-frame clones and leaves some out. Here the sample spans about 36,000 clones, roughly nine tenths being singletons. Sequencing was performed on CD4+ T cells from peripheral blood mononuclear cells, taken after pregnancy. These TCRs come from a female donor with multiple sclerosis, enrolled in a pregnancy study.

The V and J genes are TRBV7-2 and TRBJ1-2, with 7 bases aligning to TRBD1. Germline V gene sequence: CDR1 SGHTA, CDR2 FQGNSA. CDR3 length equals 15 residues. V gave up 1 base and J gave up 0 bases; unmatched junction bases: 2. CDR3 sequence: CASSLVTGANYGYTF. For the CDR3, the DNA is TGTGCCAGCAGCTTAGTTACAGGGGCTAACTATGGCTACACCTTC. The variable domain in full, completed from reference TRBV7-2 and TRBJ1-2, reads GAGVSQSPSNKVTEKGKDVELRCDPISGHTALYWYRQSLGQGLEFLIYFQGNSAPDKSGLPSDRFSAERTGGSVSTLTIQRTQQEDSAVYLCASSLVTGANYGYTFGSGTRLTVV.

The CDR3, as DNA: TGTGCCAGCAGCAGTTACAGGGGAGGAACAGATACGCAGTATTTT. It translates to CASSSYRGGTDTQYF. V usage is TRBV7-6 and J usage is TRBJ2-3, with D possibly TRBD1 on 7 matching bases. This CDR3 has 15 residues. Germline V CDR1 and CDR2: SGHVS, FNYEAQ. V lost 5 bases, J lost 3 bases, and 15 bases lay in between.

The gene calls are TRBV6-5 and TRBJ2-3; 8 bases line up with TRBD2. From germline, CDR1 is MNHEY and CDR2 SVGAGI. This CDR3 is 16 amino acids long. The V gene end was trimmed by 1 base and the J gene end by 4 bases; junction bases not matched to a gene: 7. The CDR3 DNA is TGTGCCAGCAGTTACTTGCCGGGGGGGTTGGCAGATACGCAGTATTTT. This sequence encodes CASSYLPGGLADTQYF.

The V and J genes are TRBV19 and TRBJ1-5; D perhaps matches TRBD1 (6 bases). Germline V gives CDR1 LNHDA, CDR2 SQIVND (reference sequence). V was cut by 8 bases and J by 0 bases, with 23 bases left in between. This CDR3 is built from 18 residues. This chain's CDR3 is CASFDSVGTPYSNQPQHF. The CDR3 DNA follows: TGTGCCAGTTTCGACTCCGTTGGGACACCGTATAGCAATCAGCCCCAGCATTTT.

The J gene is TRBJ1-5, the V gene TRBV6-1; D uncertain. Per germline, CDR1 MNHNS and CDR2 SASEGT. Deletions cut 7 bases from V and 2 bases from J, with 9 bases between. This CDR3 has 13 residues. DNA of the CDR3: TGTGCCAGCACGGGAAAGGGCAATCAGCCCCAGCATTTT. Translating gives CASTGKGNQPQHF.

The rearrangement links TRBV28 to TRBJ1-5; 8 bases match TRBD1. Unmatched junction bases numbered 7, after V lost 6 bases and J lost 0 bases. In germline, CDR1 is MDHEN, CDR2 SYDVKM. CDR3 length equals 16 residues. The CDR3 coding sequence is TGTGCCAGCAGGATAGGACAGGGTGATAGCAATCAGCCCCAGCATTTT. It specifies CASRIGQGDSNQPQHF.

The genes are TRBV5-8 and TRBJ2-7; 7 positions match TRBD2. With V trimmed by 6 bases and J by 0 bases, 12 bases remained unmatched. Germline V gene data show CDR1 as SGHTS and CDR2 as YDEGEE. This CDR3 contains 16 residues. CDR3 residues: CASNPLRWGGSYEQYF. The CDR3 nucleotides are TGTGCCAGCAACCCCCTCCGGTGGGGGGGCTCCTACGAGCAGTACTTC.

On this clone itself: Since no conserved phenylalanine or tryptophan closes the CDR3, a read error is the likely cause. No DNA is shown, since the ends of the CDR3 on it are uncertain; the CDR3 is the one TCRdb lists. The chain joins TRBV5-4 to TRBJ2-3; the table's D call TRBD2 went unverified against the DNA. The germline V gene encodes CDR1 SGHNT and CDR2 YYREEE (reference sequence). The CDR3 sequence runs 13 residues, both termini included. CDR3: CASSDQFQRGLII.

The V and J genes are TRBV5-6 and TRBJ2-7; 7 nucleotides align to TRBD2. Germline values: CDR1 SGHDT, CDR2 YYEEEE. The length of the CDR3 is 15 residues. Unmatched junction bases numbered 6, after V lost 3 bases and J lost 0 bases. The CDR3 DNA reads TGTGCCAGCAGCTCTCTGACTAGCCACTCCTACGAGCAGTACTTC. It translates to CASSSLTSHSYEQYF.

The chain uses TRBV4-2 and TRBJ2-3, with 13 bases identical to TRBD2. CDR1 and CDR2 (germline): LGHNA, YNFKEQ. The CDR3 runs 17 residues. With 4 bases clipped from V and 1 base from J, the junction kept 5 bases outside the gene matches. The CDR3 DNA reads as TGTGCCAGCAGCCCGCCGGGGACTAGCGGGGGCACAGATACGCAGTATTTT. Its protein product is CASSPPGTSGGTDTQYF.

V is TRBV28 and J is TRBJ2-7; D ambiguous. The length of the CDR3 is 13 residues. Trimming pared 8 bases from V and 7 bases from J, leaving 18 bases between. Germline V gene sequence: CDR1 MDHEN, CDR2 SYDVKM. CDR3 protein: CASEKNGRREQYF. The CDR3 nucleotides are TGTGCCAGCGAGAAAAACGGCCGGCGGGAGCAGTACTTC.

The chain links TRBV7-2 to TRBJ1-1; 7 bases are a match to TRBD1. This CDR3 contains 15 residues. The V gene's germline CDR1 is SGHTA and CDR2 FQGNSA. V shed 2 bases, J shed 4 bases, and the junction held 7 bases outside the gene matches. In nucleotides, the CDR3 is TGTGCCAGCAGCTTAAGTCTGACAGGGATCACTGAAGCTTTCTTT. It encodes CASSLSLTGITEAFF.

This chain joins TRBV12-5 and TRBJ2-1; TRBD2 matches 7 bases. The CDR3 is 14 residues long. The germline CDR1 and CDR2 sequences are LGHNT and FRNRAP. With 6 bases clipped from V and 4 bases from J, the junction kept 6 bases outside the gene matches. CDR3 amino acids: CASGPLRGYNEQFF. The CDR3 region has the DNA TGTGCTAGTGGCCCTTTGCGGGGGTACAATGAGCAGTTCTTC.

The J gene is TRBJ2-7, the V gene TRBV9; 8 nucleotides line up with TRBD2. The junction had 5 bases not matched to a gene; V was cut back by 3 bases and J by 6 bases. The CDR3 has 13 residues. Germline V lookup: CDR1 SGDLS, CDR2 YYNGEE. For the CDR3, the DNA is TGTGCCAGCAGCGGGGGACTAGAGAGCGAGCAGTACTTC. Translating it yields CASSGGLESEQYF.

This clone was recorded once. V is TRBV6-1 and J is TRBJ2-1; D possibly corresponds to TRBD2 (7 bases). This CDR3 comprises 14 residues. The V and J ends lost 7 bases and 5 bases respectively, with 15 bases between them. CDR1 MNHNS and CDR2 SASEGT come from the germline V gene. The CDR3 nucleotides are TGTGCCAGCATCAAGGGGGGGGATAACAATGAGCAGTTCTTC. It codes for CASIKGGDNNEQFF.

The chain is built from TRBV25-1 and TRBJ2-7; D uncertain. Germline lookup yields CDR1 MGHDK and CDR2 SYGVNS. The CDR3 contains 12 residues. V lost 3 bases, J lost 3 bases, and 6 bases lay in between. CDR3 in amino acids: CASSDSRYEQYF. Here the CDR3 DNA reads TGTGCCAGCAGTGATAGCCGCTACGAGCAGTACTTC.

CDR3 loop: CATSRPARRAGQGGNAGELFF. DNA of the CDR3: TGTGCCACCAGCAGACCAGCCCGACGTGCTGGACAGGGGGGTAACGCCGGGGAGCTGTTTTTT. The gene calls are TRBV15 and TRBJ2-2, with 10 nucleotides matching TRBD1. This CDR3 has 21 residues. Trimming took 2 bases from V and 6 from J; bases not matched to a gene: 21. Germline V gene data show CDR1 as LNHNV and CDR2 as YYDKDF (reference sequence).

J is TRBJ2-2 and V is TRBV2; the D is unclear. Germline CDR1 SNHLY, CDR2 FYNNEI. V was clipped by 6 bases and J by 2 bases, with 7 bases between them. The CDR3 spans 13 residues. The CDR3 reads CASRRNNTGELFF. CDR3 in DNA: TGTGCCAGCAGGCGAAATAACACCGGGGAGCTGTTTTTT.

This sequence joins TRBV7-8 and TRBJ2-6, with D possibly being TRBD1 (6 bases). The CDR3 consists of 17 residues. The V end was cut by 1 base, the J end by 2 bases, with 12 bases between. Germline V CDR1 and CDR2: SGHVS, FQNEAQ. The CDR3 region is CASSLEAQGAGANVLTF. The CDR3 nucleotides are TGTGCCAGCAGCTTAGAAGCACAGGGAGCTGGGGCCAACGTCCTGACTTTC.

This sequence joins TRBV2 and TRBJ1-1; no clear D gene. The CDR3 loop spans 13 amino acids. Per germline, CDR1 SNHLY and CDR2 FYNNEI. Trimming cost V 4 bases and J 0 bases, with 6 bases left between them. CDR3 coding DNA: TGTGCCAGCAGTGTACAGATGAACACTGAAGCTTTCTTT. This encodes CASSVQMNTEAFF.

V and J are TRBV5-1 and TRBJ2-1; TRBD2 agrees at 8 bases. The CDR3 length is 15 residues. The ends lost 3 bases at V and 10 bases at J; junction bases unmatched: 12. Per the germline V gene, CDR1 is SGHRS and CDR2 is YFSETQ. The CDR3 region is CASSYGGTSFREQFF. In DNA, the CDR3 is TGCGCCAGCAGCTATGGCGGGACTAGTTTCCGCGAGCAGTTCTTC.

Here the CDR3 DNA reads TGTGCCAGCAGCCTGGGGACAGCCACCGGGGAGCTGTTTTTT. This sequence encodes CASSLGTATGELFF. This chain links TRBV7-7 with TRBJ2-2; TRBD1 matches 7 bases. This CDR3 spans 14 amino acids. V shed 5 bases and J 4 bases; nucleotides not matched to a gene: 4. The germline gives CDR1 SSHAT, CDR2 FNYEAQ (reference sequence).

The chain is built from TRBV5-1 and TRBJ1-2; 9 bases fit TRBD1. The CDR3 is 12 residues long. Trimming cost V 3 bases and J 9 bases; bases outside gene matches: 3. CDR1 and CDR2 (germline): SGHRS, YFSETQ. CDR3: CASSSGQGSYTF. The CDR3 DNA reads as TGCGCCAGCAGCTCCGGACAGGGGAGCTACACCTTC.

The chain employs TRBV4-2 and TRBJ1-4; D is uncertain. This CDR3 has 15 residues. V gave up 4 bases and J gave up 0 bases, with 9 bases separating them. Germline lookup yields CDR1 LGHNA and CDR2 YNFKEQ. DNA for the CDR3: TGTGCCAGCAGCCGACGACACCCAACTAATGAAAAACTGTTTTTT. Amino acid sequence: CASSRRHPTNEKLFF.

CDR3 in DNA: TGTGCCAGCAGCTCAAGGGACAGGAAGGATTCACCCCTCCACTTT. This sequence encodes CASSSRDRKDSPLHF. The V gene is TRBV7-8, the J gene TRBJ1-6, with TRBD1 matching over 8 bases. The V and J ends lost 4 bases and 8 bases, in that order; junction bases with no gene match: 7. Germline CDR1 SGHVS, CDR2 FQNEAQ. There are 15 residues in the CDR3. The entire variable domain, with the rest obtained from reference TRBV7-8 and TRBJ1-6, is as follows: GAGVSQSPRYKVAKRGQDVALRCDPISGHVSLFWYQQALGQGPEFLTYFQNEAQLDKSGLPSDRFFAERPEGSVSTLKIQRTQQEDSAVYLCASSSRDRKDSPLHFGNGTRLTVT.